Below are 13 T cell receptor beta chains sequenced from a single sample in a study of radiotherapy plus CTLA-4 blockade in lung cancer. Measured with immunoSEQ multiplex PCR; TCRdb has only the in-frame clones, and not every one. The sample has some 35,000 clones; more than 80% are singletons. The specimen comprised peripheral blood, sampled from a patient treated with radiotherapy plus ipilimumab. These receptors were taken from a human donor with non-small cell lung cancer who had stable disease on radiotherapy plus ipilimumab.

This clone has only one observation. This chain uses TRBV28 with TRBJ1-2, with 10 bases identical to TRBD1. V was clipped by 4 bases and J by 8 bases; unmatched bases: 13. Germline V CDR1 and CDR2: MDHEN, SYDVKM. CDR3 size: 16 residues. CDR3 region: CASSSTGQGVIGGYTF. The CDR3, as DNA: TGTGCCAGCAGTTCGACCGGACAGGGGGTGATTGGAGGCTACACCTTC.

The V and J genes are TRBV5-4 and TRBJ1-3, with D perhaps TRBD1 (5 bases). V gave up 3 bases and J gave up 0 bases, with 13 bases separating them. The CDR3 totals 16 residues. Germline V lookup: CDR1 SGHNT, CDR2 YYREEE (reference sequence). Here the CDR3 DNA reads TGTGCCAGCAGCTGGAGGGGCCGGAGCTCTGGAAACACCATATATTTT. This encodes CASSWRGRSSGNTIYF. The whole variable domain, filled in from reference TRBV5-4 and TRBJ1-3, reads ETGVTQSPTHLIKTRGQQVTLRCSSQSGHNTVSWYQQALGQGPQFIFQYYREEENGRGNFPPRFSGLQFPNYSSELNVNALELDDSALYLCASSWRGRSSGNTIYFGEGSWLTVV.

The rearrangement joins TRBV4-1 to TRBJ2-5; 7 nucleotides agree with TRBD1. V lost 0 bases and J lost 7; bases outside the gene matches: 8. This CDR3 spans 15 amino acids. Germline CDR1 reads MGHRA; CDR2 reads YSYEKL. The CDR3 sequence: CASSQDWDSRWTQYF. In nucleotides, the CDR3 is TGCGCCAGCAGCCAAGATTGGGACAGCCGTTGGACCCAGTACTTC.

The gene calls are TRBV11-2 and TRBJ2-7, with D unclear. Trimming shortened V by 4 bases and J by 2 bases, and 18 bases separated the two germline ends. Germline CDR1 is SGHAT and CDR2 is FQNNGV. CDR3 size: 16 residues. CDR3: CASSSLRSLYPYEQYF. The DNA of the CDR3 is TGTGCCAGCAGCTCGCTTCGTTCGCTCTACCCCTACGAGCAGTACTTC. The full variable domain, in which reference TRBV11-2 and TRBJ2-7 provide the parts outside the CDR3, is EAGVAQSPRYKIIEKRQSVAFWCNPISGHATLYWYQQILGQGPKLLIQFQNNGVVDDSQLPKDRFSAERLKGVDSTLKIQPAKLEDSAVYLCASSSLRSLYPYEQYFGPGTRLTVT.

The chain is built from TRBV5-1 and TRBJ2-1, with 15 bases matching TRBD2. Per germline, CDR1 SGHRS and CDR2 YFSETQ. The ends lost 2 bases at V and 0 bases at J; junction bases unmatched: 18. The CDR3 is 23 residues long. In nucleotides, the CDR3 is TGCGCCAGCAGCTTTCCCGGGTCGAGTCCGGGACTAGCGGGAGGCTCCTCCTACAATGAGCAGTTCTTC. Its translation is CASSFPGSSPGLAGGSSYNEQFF.

The chain carries TRBV7-6 and TRBJ1-2, with TRBD1 matching 7 bases. Germline CDR1 is SGHVS and CDR2 is FNYEAQ. J was trimmed by 8 bases and V by 11 bases; bases with no gene match: 8. This CDR3 is built from 11 residues. Here the CDR3 reads CAGKQGRGYTF. In DNA form, the CDR3 reads TGTGCCGGAAAACAGGGGAGAGGCTACACCTTC.

This clone was counted a single time. The J gene is TRBJ1-2, the V gene TRBV15; TRBD1 aligns across 7 bases. Germline CDR1 LNHNV, CDR2 YYDKDF (reference sequence). The CDR3 consists of 16 residues. With V trimmed by 5 bases and J by 8 bases, 17 bases remained unmatched. The CDR3: CATSSGQVLTLLGYTF. Here the CDR3 DNA reads TGTGCCACCAGCTCCGGACAGGTCCTCACCCTCTTAGGCTACACCTTC.

This clone was observed a few times. The chain has TRBV5-6 and TRBJ2-2; the D is unclear. The V gene lost 1 base and the J gene lost 4 bases, with 5 bases spanning the gap. CDR1 and CDR2 (germline): SGHDT, YYEEEE. The CDR3 extends over 13 amino acids. The CDR3, as DNA: TGTGCCAGCAGCTTGCCCTCCACCGGGGAGCTGTTTTTT. Its protein product is CASSLPSTGELFF.

The V gene is TRBV6-5, the J gene TRBJ1-2, with D perhaps TRBD1 (5 bases). Germline CDR1 is MNHEY and CDR2 is SVGAGI. V lost 0 bases and J lost 6, with 5 bases in between. CDR3 length: 12 residues. CDR3 DNA sequence: TGTGCCAGCAGTTACTCCAGGGATGGCTACACCTTC. This translates into CASSYSRDGYTF.

Only a few counts were recorded for this clone. The gene calls are TRBV7-2 and TRBJ2-1, with 7 bases identical to TRBD2. The V gene end was trimmed by 5 bases and the J gene end by 5 bases; junction bases not matched to a gene: 15. CDR1 is SGHTA and CDR2 is FQGNSA in the germline V gene. The CDR3 runs to 17 residues. The DNA of the CDR3 is TGTGCCAGCAGCCTCCTGGCTAGCGGAAAGTACAACAATGAGCAGTTCTTC. Translating gives CASSLLASGKYNNEQFF.

CDR3 DNA sequence: TGCGCCAGCAGCCGGAAGGGACTAGCGGGGGTGAAGGAGCAGTTCTTC. Residues: CASSRKGLAGVKEQFF. The chain employs TRBV4-1 and TRBJ2-1; 14 positions match TRBD2. The V segment lost 4 bases and the J segment 10 bases; nucleotides outside the gene matches: 9. Germline V CDR1 and CDR2: MGHRA, YSYEKL. The CDR3 totals 16 residues.

The gene calls are TRBV5-4 and TRBJ2-3; TRBD2 agrees at 11 bases. V lost 3 bases, J lost 4 bases, and 13 bases stayed unmatched. CDR1 SGHNT and CDR2 YYREEE come from the germline V gene (reference sequence). The CDR3 runs 18 residues. The CDR3 here is CASSWAATSGIGPDTQYF. The DNA for the CDR3 is TGTGCCAGCAGCTGGGCAGCGACTAGCGGGATTGGACCAGATACGCAGTATTTT.

The V and J genes are TRBV7-9 and TRBJ1-2; a weak D match, TRBD1 (5 bases). V was clipped by 4 bases and J by 0 bases, with 9 bases between them. Germline V gene sequence: CDR1 SEHNR, CDR2 FQNEAQ (reference sequence). CDR3 length equals 14 residues. The CDR3 nucleotides are TGTGCCAGCAGCTACCGGACACCTAACTATGGCTACACCTTC. Translated: CASSYRTPNYGYTF.